In this sample, the clone carrying this TCR beta chain turned up a few times. Its cognate antigen is unknown. From the PCR reads, TCRdb called clonotypes with MiXCR, one entry per CDR3 protein. The table includes more than 450,000 distinct CDR3 sequences, 25% detected once. Based on a CD8+CD4-CCR7+CD45RA+ profile, naive CD8 T cells were sorted. This specimen belongs to a study of molecular identifiers for immune sequencing clone quantification. Study-wide findings and caveats: Highly expanded clones may be undercounted when identical TCR molecules share barcodes.

Per the germline V gene, CDR1 is SNHLY and CDR2 is FYNNEI. There are 14 residues in the CDR3. V dropped 1 base and J dropped 5 bases, with 11 bases sitting between them. The sample comprised naive CD8+ T cells from blood, with Jurkat cell RNA spiked in. Subset indicated: FACS-sorted CD8+CD4-CCR7+CD45RA+ naive T cells. This clonotype was sampled from a human donor in good health. Some libraries in this study had Jurkat cell RNA spiked in. The rearrangement uses TRBV2 and TRBJ2-5; D remains unclear. The chain's CDR3 is CASSEGPVTETQYF. As DNA, the CDR3 is TGTGCCAGCAGTGAAGGACCCGTTACTGAGACCCAGTACTTC.